These T cell receptor beta chains were read from a single sample in a study of early T cells in non-severe SARS-CoV-2 infection. Via MiXCR, TCRdb re-called the 5' RACE reads, giving one row per CDR3 protein. The sample comprises about 33,000 distinct CDR3 sequences, 3% to 4.5% of which are singletons, and approximately 11% rests with the top ten. Material for sequencing was whole blood. Source of these receptors: an adult who was a healthcare worker with PCR-confirmed SARS-CoV-2 infection or an uninfected control (not recorded which). Both conserved end residues are part of each CDR3. D genes are given only for firm matches. Where a row states a size, it is once, few, many or the class of an expanded clone; other rows omit it.

V	J	D	size	CDR3	DNA
TRBV27	TRBJ2-5	TRBD2	many	CASSSSGRPQETQYF	TGTGCCAGCAGTTCGAGCGGGAGGCCCCAAGAGACCCAGTACTTC
TRBV5-4	TRBJ2-2	TRBD1	many	CASSPGQGHTGELFF	TGTGCCAGCAGCCCGGGACAGGGGCACACCGGGGAGCTGTTTTTT
TRBV11-2	TRBJ1-1	.	many	CASSTIRNTEAFF	TGTGCCAGCAGCACTATAAGGAACACTGAAGCTTTCTTT
TRBV7-9	TRBJ2-5	.	.	CASSFISETQYF	TGTGCCAGCAGCTTCATATCAGAGACCCAGTACTTC
TRBV5-1	TRBJ1-2	TRBD1	.	CASSATGATNYGYTF	TGCGCCAGCAGCGCAACAGGGGCGACTAACTATGGCTACACCTTC
TRBV9	TRBJ1-6	.	many	CASSVGSSYNSPLHF	TGTGCCAGCAGCGTGGGGAGCTCCTATAATTCACCCCTCCACTTT
TRBV4-2	TRBJ2-5	TRBD2	many	CASSQDSGRALETQYF	TGTGCCAGCAGCCAAGATAGCGGGAGGGCCCTTGAGACCCAGTACTTC
TRBV11-2	TRBJ2-7	.	many	CASSFQPGLYEQYF	TGTGCCAGCAGCTTTCAACCAGGGTTGTACGAGCAGTACTTC
TRBV6-2/TRBV6-3	TRBJ2-4	.	many	CASSTTDLAKNIQYF	TGTGCCAGCAGTACCACAGACCTAGCCAAAAACATTCAGTACTTC
TRBV5-6	TRBJ2-1	TRBD2	medium-sized	CASSPAGGANEQFF	TGTGCCAGCAGCCCAGCGGGAGGTGCCAATGAGCAGTTCTTC
TRBV12-3/TRBV12-4	TRBJ2-2	.	once	CASSIGGSGELFF	TGTGCCAGCAGTATCGGGGGCTCCGGGGAGCTGTTTTTT
TRBV28	TRBJ2-1	TRBD1	many	CASSRDRAGNEQFF	TGTGCCAGCAGTAGGGACAGGGCTGGCAATGAGCAGTTCTTC
TRBV28	TRBJ2-7	.	many	CASSFRGKPYEQYF	TGTGCCAGCAGTTTTCGGGGGAAACCCTACGAGCAGTACTTC
TRBV4-2	TRBJ2-7	TRBD2	many	CASSQVAGASYEQYF	TGTGCCAGCAGCCAAGTAGCGGGAGCTTCTTACGAGCAGTACTTC
TRBV2	TRBJ2-2	.	.	CASSFGTGELFF	TGTGCCAGCAGTTTTGGCACCGGGGAGCTGTTTTTT
TRBV6-6	TRBJ1-2	.	many	CASSYSGAGYGYTF	TGTGCCAGCAGTTACTCAGGGGCTGGCTATGGCTACACCTTC
TRBV20-1	TRBJ2-4	TRBD1	few	CSASPGTGSAIQYF	TGCAGTGCTAGCCCCGGGACAGGGAGCGCCATTCAGTACTTC
TRBV27	TRBJ1-2	.	many	CASSLIFDGRRTEGYTF	TGTGCCAGCAGTTTAATCTTCGACGGGCGGAGAACTGAAGGCTACACCTTC